This entry concerns a single TCR beta chain. Original data processing: Using reference gene primer amplification, nucleated cell counts were estimated. TCRdb keeps only in-frame clones here, not all; method: immunoSEQ multiplex PCR. V, J and clone size derive from that table, while D and trimming were established from the DNA sequence. The table lists 110,000 to 150,000 clones, 65% to 90% of them singletons. This specimen belongs to a study of blood T cell repertoires in COVID-19. The wider study: Spain, Italy and the United States supplied samples that represented acute and convalescent COVID-19. Sample material is recorded as cDNA or gDNA derived from T cells, B-cell-depleted T cells, or PBMCs.

The germline V gene encodes CDR1 MDHEN and CDR2 SYDVKM. The junction had 13 bases not matched to a gene; V was cut back by 10 bases and J by 5 bases. The length of the CDR3 is 14 residues. The chain has TRBV28 and TRBJ2-5; 7 bases are shared with TRBD1. The receptor comes from a human donor in a cohort sampled during active COVID-19. The sequencing input was peripheral blood. The CDR3 DNA is TGTGCCACTCAGACAGGGCGGCGGGTGGAGACCCAGTACTTC. Protein product: CATQTGRRVETQYF.